The 22 T cell receptor beta chains presented below share a single source sample, sequenced in a study of cytomegalovirus exposure and HLA in healthy donors. Amplification used 60 Vbeta primers and 13 Jbeta primers. Here immunoSEQ multiplex PCR was the method, and the copy in TCRdb shows in-frame clones only, minus some. Among under 150,000 clones listed, about 74% were seen once. The sample consisted of PBMCs. These receptors were collected from an older woman in good health and CMV-seronegative.

This clone was observed a handful of times. This sequence joins TRBV4-1 and TRBJ2-7; 7 bases are a match to TRBD2. This CDR3 contains 14 residues. Germline V gene sequence: CDR1 MGHRA, CDR2 YSYEKL. V dropped 1 base and J dropped 5; count of bases not matched to a gene: 5. The chain's CDR3 is CASSQGGSGDEQYF. The CDR3 coding sequence is TGCGCCAGCAGCCAAGGCGGGAGTGGAGACGAGCAGTACTTC.

The chain carries TRBV11-2 and TRBJ1-2, with no clear D. CDR3 length equals 15 residues. Germline CDR1 reads SGHAT; CDR2 reads FQNNGV. V was clipped by 5 bases and J by 5 bases, with 18 bases between them. In DNA form, the CDR3 reads TGTGCCAGCAGCCCGAGAGGAGGTCGGGTTTATGGCTACACCTTC. Protein: CASSPRGGRVYGYTF.

This clone was detected only a few times. This sequence joins TRBV7-3 and TRBJ2-3; 9 nucleotides match TRBD1. Germline CDR1 and CDR2: SGHTA and FQGTGA. CDR3 length: 15 amino acids. J gave up 3 bases and V 5 bases, and 6 bases lay outside the gene matches. Here the CDR3 reads CASSLQGAITDTQYF. The CDR3, as DNA: TGTGCCAGCAGCCTACAGGGGGCGATAACAGATACGCAGTATTTT.

About this clone itself: A read error may produce the germline difference seen at one junction end. CDR3: CASREGSGYSYNGQFF. The CDR3 region has the DNA TGTGCCAGCAGGGAGGGATCAGGGTACTCCTACAATGGGCAGTTCTTC. The rearrangement links TRBV28 to TRBJ2-1; D might be TRBD2 (6 bases). In germline, CDR1 is MDHEN, CDR2 SYDVKM. The CDR3 has 16 amino acids.

The chain has TRBV25-1 and TRBJ1-4; D unresolved. Germline V CDR1 and CDR2: MGHDK, SYGVNS. The germline V and J ends were trimmed by 4 bases and 3 bases, with 9 bases remaining between them. CDR3 length: 14 residues. The CDR3 region has the DNA TGTGCCAGCAGTGGGAGGGTGTCTAATGAAAAACTGTTTTTT. It is translated as CASSGRVSNEKLFF. The entire variable domain, with the rest obtained from reference TRBV25-1 and TRBJ1-4, is as follows: EADIYQTPRYLVIGTGKKITLECSQTMGHDKMYWYQQDPGMELHLIHYSYGVNSTEKGDLSSESTVSRIRTEHFPLTLESARPSHTSQYLCASSGRVSNEKLFFGSGTQLSVL.

This clone appeared a single time. The rearrangement links TRBV4-1 to TRBJ2-3, with D possibly TRBD2 on 6 matching bases. The germline CDR1 and CDR2 sequences are MGHRA and YSYEKL. The CDR3 loop spans 15 amino acids. Trimming took 1 base from V and 0 from J, leaving 8 bases between them. The CDR3 bases are TGCGCCAGCAGCCAAGGTGGGACTAGCACAGATACGCAGTATTTT. This gives the protein CASSQGGTSTDTQYF.

V and J are TRBV27 and TRBJ2-7; 7 bases align to TRBD1. The CDR3 has 14 amino acids. The V gene's germline CDR1 is MNHEY and CDR2 SMNVEV (reference sequence). With 3 bases clipped from V and 3 bases from J, the junction kept 5 bases outside the gene matches. The CDR3 loop reads CASSFGTANYEQYF. The CDR3 DNA reads as TGTGCCAGCAGTTTCGGGACAGCAAACTACGAGCAGTACTTC.

This clone occurred a few times. The chain joins TRBV30 to TRBJ1-5; D uncertain. Trimming left V 3 bases short and J 6 bases short, with 6 bases between. The CDR3 is made up of 11 amino acids. The germline CDR1 and CDR2 sequences are GTSNPN and SVGIG (reference sequence). CDR3 sequence: CAWSPGQPQHF. CDR3 DNA sequence: TGTGCCTGGAGCCCCGGTCAGCCCCAGCATTTT. Based on the CDR3 plus reference TRBV30 and TRBJ1-5, the full variable domain is SQTIHQWPATLVQPVGSPLSLECTVEGTSNPNLYWYRQAAGRGLQLLFYSVGIGQISSEVPQNLSASRPQDRQFILSSKKLLLSDSGFYLCAWSPGQPQHFGDGTRLSIL.

This chain joins TRBV9 and TRBJ1-4; D gene ambiguous. This CDR3 is 14 amino acids long. V gave up 0 bases and J gave up 5 bases, with 8 bases separating them. Germline CDR1 reads SGDLS; CDR2 reads YYNGEE. CDR3 nucleotide sequence: TGTGCCAGCAGCGTAGACAGCTTCAATGAAAAACTGTTTTTT. This encodes CASSVDSFNEKLFF.

J is TRBJ1-2 and V is TRBV18; perhaps TRBD1 as D (5 bases). CDR1 is KGHSH and CDR2 is LQKENI in the germline V gene. Trimming removed 3 bases at V and 8 bases at J, with 13 bases between. The CDR3 length is 13 residues. The CDR3 DNA follows: TGTGCCAGCTCACCCCGGGGGGTAGACGGCTACACCTTC. Translated, it gives CASSPRGVDGYTF.

The rearrangement joins TRBV18 to TRBJ2-7; the match to TRBD1 covers 9 bases. The length of the CDR3 is 15 residues. Losses at the gene ends were 1 base for V and 2 bases for J; bases not matched to a gene: 3. The germline V gene encodes CDR1 KGHSH and CDR2 LQKENI. CDR3 in DNA: TGTGCCAGCTCACCACGGACAGGGGATACCTACGAGCAGTACTTC. Translating gives CASSPRTGDTYEQYF.

This sequence joins TRBV6-6 and TRBJ2-7; 12 positions match TRBD2. This CDR3 is 15 amino acids long. Germline CDR1 and CDR2: MNHNY and SVGAGI (reference sequence). Trimming at V came to 6 bases and at J to 0 bases, leaving 3 bases not matched to a gene. The CDR3 coding sequence is TGTGCCAGCAGCACGACTAGCGGGAGCTCCTACGAGCAGTACTTC. This codes for CASSTTSGSSYEQYF.

The rearrangement joins TRBV28 to TRBJ2-6; perhaps TRBD1 as D (6 bases). Looked up from germline, CDR1 is MDHEN and CDR2 is SYDVKM. Trimming removed 8 bases at V and 2 bases at J, with 10 bases between. There are 14 residues in the CDR3. The CDR3 sequence: CASQNRAGANVLTF. DNA of the CDR3: TGTGCCAGCCAAAACAGGGCTGGGGCCAACGTCCTGACTTTC. The whole variable domain, remainder taken from reference TRBV28 and TRBJ2-6, is DVKVTQSSRYLVKRTGEKVFLECVQDMDHENMFWYRQDPGLGLRLIYFSYDVKMKEKGDIPEGYSVSREKKERFSLILESASTNQTSMYLCASQNRAGANVLTFGAGSRLTVL.

V usage is TRBV18 and J usage is TRBJ2-5; tentative D call: TRBD2 (5 bases). Trimming pared 2 bases from V and 5 bases from J, leaving 12 bases between. The CDR3 is 14 residues long. Germline V lookup: CDR1 KGHSH, CDR2 LQKENI. CDR3 residues: CASSPGQRGETQYF. Written as DNA, the CDR3 is TGTGCCAGCTCACCAGGGCAGCGAGGGGAGACCCAGTACTTC. Full variable domain (outside the CDR3, taken from reference TRBV18 and TRBJ2-5): NAGVMQNPRHLVRRRGQEARLRCSPMKGHSHVYWYRQLPEEGLKFMVYLQKENIIDESGMPKERFSAEFPKEGPSILRIQQVVRGDSAAYFCASSPGQRGETQYFGPGTRLLVL.

This rearrangement joins TRBV4-1 to TRBJ2-1; 8 nucleotides agree with TRBD2. The V and J ends lost 0 bases and 11 bases, in that order; junction bases with no gene match: 9. The germline V gene has CDR1 MGHRA and CDR2 YSYEKL. This CDR3 is built from 15 residues. In DNA, the CDR3 is TGCGCCAGCAGCCAAGAAAGGGCTAGCGGGTCCCAGCAGTTCTTC. Its protein product is CASSQERASGSQQFF.

The chain uses TRBV28 and TRBJ1-5; tentatively, D is TRBD1 (5 bases). This CDR3 has 17 residues. With 4 bases removed from V and 2 bases from J, the gap between germline ends came to 18 bases. Germline V gene data show CDR1 as MDHEN and CDR2 as SYDVKM. This CDR3 is CASSWGLRGGGNQPQHF. CDR3 sequence (DNA): TGTGCCAGCAGTTGGGGTTTGCGGGGGGGAGGCAATCAGCCCCAGCATTTT.

The CDR3 loop reads CASNAGPGTGGNTIYF. CDR3 coding DNA: TGTGCCAGCAACGCCGGTCCCGGGACAGGGGGAAACACCATATATTTT. The gene calls are TRBV2 and TRBJ1-3; 9 bases line up with TRBD1. The junction had 11 bases not matched to a gene; V was cut back by 7 bases and J by 4 bases. This CDR3 is built from 16 residues. From germline, CDR1 is SNHLY and CDR2 FYNNEI.

The gene calls are TRBV5-5 and TRBJ2-1, with 8 bases identical to TRBD1. With 3 bases clipped from V and 4 bases from J, the junction kept 3 bases outside the gene matches. The CDR3 contains 14 residues. Germline V lookup: CDR1 SGHKS, CDR2 YYEKEE (reference sequence). The CDR3, as DNA: TGTGCCAGCAGCTCAGGGGGCGATTACAATGAGCAGTTCTTC. This gives the protein CASSSGGDYNEQFF.

The gene calls are TRBV6-4 and TRBJ1-2; D uncertain. Germline CDR1 and CDR2: MRHNA and SNTAGT. V dropped 0 bases and J dropped 9 bases, with 14 bases sitting between them. This CDR3 is 14 amino acids long. This CDR3 reads CASSDSRGDLRYTF. In DNA form, the CDR3 reads TGTGCCAGCAGTGACTCGAGAGGTGACCTCCGCTACACCTTC.

The V call is TRBV14, the J call TRBJ2-7; 8 bases align to TRBD1. There are 18 residues in the CDR3. CDR1 and CDR2 from the germline V gene are SGHDN and FVKESK. Germline trimming cut 0 bases from V and 5 bases from J; bases unmatched to any gene: 15. CDR3 nucleotide sequence: TGTGCCAGCAGCCAAGACAGGGCCTGGGACAGGAGCATAGACGAGCAGTACTTC. Encoded protein: CASSQDRAWDRSIDEQYF. The full variable domain, completed using reference TRBV14 and TRBJ2-7, is EAGVTQFPSHSVIEKGQTVTLRCDPISGHDNLYWYRRVMGKEIKFLLHFVKESKQDESGMPNNRFLAERTGGTYSTLKVQPAELEDSGVYFCASSQDRAWDRSIDEQYFGPGTRLTVT.

Remarks on this clone: Compared with germline, one end of the junction differs, possibly owing to a read error. The chain joins TRBV28 to TRBJ2-7; TRBD1 matches 12 bases. The CDR3 sequence is 16 residues long. CDR1 is MDHEN and CDR2 is SYDVKM in the germline V gene. Written as DNA, the CDR3 is TGTGCCAGCAGTTCATACCCCGGGACAGGGGGCACCGCTCAAAACTTC. Translated, it gives CASSSYPGTGGTAQNF.

This chain uses TRBV11-2 with TRBJ2-3; D may be TRBD2 (5 bases). CDR1 SGHAT and CDR2 FQNNGV come from the germline V gene. The V end lost 0 bases, the J end lost 6 bases, and 10 bases lay between the germline ends. There are 14 residues in the CDR3. The CDR3 nucleotides are TGTGCCAGCAGCTTAGATGGAACGGGGGATACGCAGTATTTT. The encoded protein is CASSLDGTGDTQYF. Full variable domain (rest looked up from reference TRBV11-2 and TRBJ2-3): EAGVAQSPRYKIIEKRQSVAFWCNPISGHATLYWYQQILGQGPKLLIQFQNNGVVDDSQLPKDRFSAERLKGVDSTLKIQPAKLEDSAVYLCASSLDGTGDTQYFGPGTRLTVL.